This passage covers 17 T cell receptor beta chains from one sample sequenced in a study of metastatic and nonmetastatic thyroid tumors (dated by TCRdb to about 2020). No treatment had been received by any patient before thyroid surgery. The method was PCR. TCRdb shows the sequencer as Illumina HiSeq 4000. TCRdb ran its own pipeline on the public reads, namely fastp trimming at Q25 and MiXCR clone calling, and kept in-frame beta chains. Counted in this sample were roughly 14,000 clones; roughly 25% of them appeared once. The ten largest account for around 7.2% of the sample. Specimen: tumor tissue. The receptor source for this set is a female donor with papillary thyroid cancer or a benign thyroid nodule (not recorded which). Some clones in this sample may be carry-over from other donors' samples.

The chain links TRBV19 to TRBJ2-7; D is perhaps TRBD2 (6 bases). The V end was cut by 5 bases, the J end by 4 bases, with 12 bases between. The CDR3 spans 13 residues. Per the germline V gene, CDR1 is LNHDA and CDR2 is SQIVND (reference sequence). Here the CDR3 DNA reads TGTGCCAGTAGTCCTGGGGGGTCGTACGAGCAGTACTTC. It encodes CASSPGGSYEQYF. The full variable domain, with the rest looked up from reference TRBV19 and TRBJ2-7, is DGGITQSPKYLFRKEGQNVTLSCEQNLNHDAMYWYRQDPGQGLRLIYYSQIVNDFQKGDIAEGYSVSREKKESFPLTVTSAQKNPTAFYLCASSPGGSYEQYFGPGTRLTVT.

The gene calls are TRBV6-4 and TRBJ1-1; D unclear. Trimming removed 7 bases at V and 3 bases at J, with 12 bases between. The germline CDR1 and CDR2 sequences are MRHNA and SNTAGT. The length of the CDR3 is 13 residues. The CDR3 loop reads CASMVGGYTEAFF. The CDR3 DNA is TGTGCCAGCATGGTTGGAGGATACACTGAAGCTTTCTTT.

This clone is medium-sized (0.01 to 0.1%) in the sample. The chain uses TRBV15 and TRBJ2-2; D is ambiguous. Germline lookup yields CDR1 LNHNV and CDR2 YYDKDF (reference sequence). The germline V and J ends were trimmed by 8 bases and 6 bases, with 13 bases remaining between them. The CDR3 is made up of 13 amino acids. CDR3 amino acids: CATSWAFSGELFF. CDR3 DNA sequence: TGTGCCACCTCTTGGGCATTCTCCGGGGAGCTGTTTTTT.

This clone was observed a handful of times. V and J are TRBV5-4 and TRBJ2-1; D remains ambiguous. The CDR3 is 16 amino acids. CDR1 and CDR2 (germline): SGHNT, YYREEE (reference sequence). V was pared by 2 bases and J by 5 bases, with 17 bases between. This chain's CDR3 is CASSLSRARGDNEQFF. CDR3 sequence (DNA): TGTGCCAGCAGCTTATCTAGGGCGAGAGGAGACAATGAGCAGTTCTTC.

Comment on this clone: It may be a read error: a sequence one base away is much more abundant. The CDR3 DNA reads as TGTGCCAGCAGCCCCAGGGGGGACCCCTCGGTGAATGAGCAGTTCTTC. The encoded protein is CASSPRGDPSVNEQFF. V gene TRBV11-2 combines with J gene TRBJ2-1, with a tentative D call TRBD1 (7 bases). Trimming left V 5 bases short and J 7 bases short, with 21 bases between. This CDR3 contains 16 residues. CDR1 and CDR2 (germline): SGHAT, FQNNGV. The full variable domain, completed using reference TRBV11-2 and TRBJ2-1, is EAGVAQSPRYKIIEKRQSVAFWCNPISGHATLYWYQQILGQGPKLLIQFQNNGVVDDSQLPKDRFSAERLKGVDSTLKIQPAKLEDSAVYLCASSPRGDPSVNEQFFGPGTRLTVL.

In this sample, this clone turned up a few times. V is TRBV6-1 and J is TRBJ1-4; 10 positions match TRBD1. Germline assignment: CDR1 MNHNS and CDR2 SASEGT. The ends lost 3 bases at V and 6 bases at J; junction bases unmatched: 4. The CDR3 totals 15 residues. CDR3 in DNA: TGTGCCAGCAGTGATCAAGGGACAGGGGATGAAAAACTGTTTTTT. This gives the protein CASSDQGTGDEKLFF.

This clone was seen a handful of times. The V gene is TRBV24-1, the J gene TRBJ2-3, with 7 bases aligning to TRBD1. The J segment lost 1 base and the V segment lost 10 bases, leaving 7 bases of the junction unmatched. The germline CDR1 and CDR2 sequences are KGHDR and SFDVKD. The CDR3 is 14 amino acids. CDR3 amino acids: CATAPDRGTDTQYF. The DNA for the CDR3 is TGTGCCACAGCCCCCGACAGGGGCACAGATACGCAGTATTTT.

This clone was seen ten or more times. The chain links TRBV6-1 to TRBJ1-1; D uncertain. Per the germline V gene, CDR1 is MNHNS and CDR2 is SASEGT. Trimming removed 4 bases from V and 1 base from J, with 10 bases in between. The CDR3 runs to 14 residues. The CDR3 coding sequence is TGTGCCAGCAGTGCAGACCTCTGGAACACTGAAGCTTTCTTT. Its protein is CASSADLWNTEAFF.

This clone is labeled as medium-sized. Other nucleotide sequences from this sample produce the same CDR3. The chain uses TRBV6-4 and TRBJ2-3; D not certain. The V end lost 0 bases, the J end lost 4 bases, and 5 bases lay between the germline ends. Germline V lookup: CDR1 MRHNA, CDR2 SNTAGT. The CDR3 sequence is 13 residues long. The CDR3 spells CASSDSEADTQYF. In DNA form, the CDR3 reads TGTGCCAGCAGTGACTCTGAAGCAGATACGCAGTATTTT.

This clone came up many times. V is TRBV5-1 and J is TRBJ2-7; maybe TRBD1 (7 bases). This CDR3 has 15 residues. Germline lookup yields CDR1 SGHRS and CDR2 YFSETQ. The V end was cut by 4 bases, the J end by 2 bases, with 16 bases between. The CDR3 protein is CASSLQQGGAYEQYF. In nucleotides, the CDR3 is TGCGCCAGCAGCCTACAGCAGGGGGGAGCCTACGAGCAGTACTTC.

The V and J genes are TRBV12-3 or TRBV12-4 and TRBJ2-7; D assignment may be TRBD1 or TRBD2 (6 bases each). V gave up 11 bases and J gave up 5 bases, with 10 bases separating them. The CDR3 runs 10 residues. CDR3 DNA: TGTGCCGGGGGGCAGAACGAGCAGTACTTC. Translated, it gives CAGGQNEQYF.

J is TRBJ2-1 and V is TRBV20-1, with TRBD1 matching 11 bases. From germline, CDR1 is DFQATT and CDR2 SNEGSKA (reference sequence). Trimming at V came to 6 bases and at J to 3 bases, leaving 4 bases not matched to a gene. The CDR3 is 14 amino acids. This chain's CDR3 is CSAGTGGGYNEQFF. CDR3 DNA sequence: TGCAGTGCGGGGACAGGGGGGGGCTACAATGAGCAGTTCTTC.

In its sample, this clone is medium-sized. The V gene is TRBV28, the J gene TRBJ1-1; perhaps TRBD1 as D (5 bases). CDR1 and CDR2 from the germline V gene are MDHEN and SYDVKM. CDR3 size: 15 residues. V dropped 6 bases and J dropped 4 bases, with 18 bases sitting between them. The CDR3 sequence is CASRQGTARSTEAFF. CDR3 DNA: TGTGCCAGCAGGCAGGGCACTGCCAGGAGCACTGAAGCTTTCTTT. Full variable domain (remainder filled in from reference TRBV28 and TRBJ1-1): DVKVTQSSRYLVKRTGEKVFLECVQDMDHENMFWYRQDPGLGLRLIYFSYDVKMKEKGDIPEGYSVSREKKERFSLILESASTNQTSMYLCASRQGTARSTEAFFGQGTRLTVV.

There are a few counts of this clone. This chain uses TRBV6-1 with TRBJ2-7; the match to TRBD1 covers 7 bases. V was clipped by 5 bases and J by 3 bases; unmatched bases: 4. Germline CDR1 MNHNS, CDR2 SASEGT. The CDR3 sequence is 13 residues long. DNA of the CDR3: TGTGCCAGCAGTCGGGACAGCCGCTACGAGCAGTACTTC. It yields the protein CASSRDSRYEQYF.

CDR3 sequence: CASSLVWTAISSSPLHF. In DNA, the CDR3 is TGTGCCAGCAGCTTAGTATGGACAGCAATTTCCAGTTCACCCCTCCACTTT. The V gene is TRBV11-2, the J gene TRBJ1-6; TRBD1 might be the D (6 bases). Germline loops: CDR1 SGHAT, CDR2 FQNNGV. The V gene lost 1 base and the J gene lost 9 bases, with 19 bases spanning the gap. The CDR3 totals 17 residues.

The sample holds many counts of this clone. The sample holds other DNA sequences that translate to the same CDR3. The chain combines TRBV7-3 with TRBJ1-1; D gene uncertain. CDR1 is SGHTA and CDR2 is FQGTGA in the germline V gene. The CDR3 covers 13 residues. The ends were cut back, 1 base at V and 3 bases at J, with 6 bases in the middle. This CDR3 reads CASSLKADTEAFF. CDR3 nucleotide sequence: TGTGCCAGCAGCTTAAAGGCAGACACTGAAGCTTTCTTT.

Concerning this clone itself: One end of the junction is discordant with germline, which a read error may explain. The chain is built from TRBV28 and TRBJ1-5; D ambiguous. In germline, CDR1 is MDHEN, CDR2 SYDVKM. This CDR3 has 13 residues. The CDR3 DNA follows: TGTTCCAGCAGGCGGACCCGGTTTCAGCCCCAGCATTTT. It codes for CSSRRTRFQPQHF.